This T cell receptor beta chain was captured in a study of tumor-infiltrating lymphocytes in primary liver carcinoma (dated 2017 in TCRdb). About the investigation overall: Between November 2015 and March 2016, a handful of patients in China with histopathologically diagnosed primary liver carcinoma had surgical resection. The five patients had tumors staged T1-T3 N0M0, with maximum diameters ranging from about 4.2 to 10 cm. High reproducibility was observed for the technical replicate repertoires, with mean shared-clone rates about 0.89 and correlation coefficients above 0.95. Each sample produced about 3.5 to 8 million productive TCRbeta reads, and read depth showed no significant difference between tissue types. Of the five patients (three men and two women, aged 30 to 69 years), four had hepatocellular carcinoma and one had combined HCC and intrahepatic cholangiocarcinoma. The study combined TCRbeta repertoire sequencing, expression microarrays and whole-exome sequencing across five regions of each liver tumor, with adjacent normal tissue and blood. A total of roughly 35 specimens from 5 patients went through TCRbeta repertoire sequencing, namely 25 tumor regions, 5 adjacent noncancerous liver tissues and 5 peripheral blood samples.

Starting from about 500 ng total RNA, TCRbeta-specific cDNA was produced by reverse transcription with a constant-region primer and ProtoScript II reverse transcriptase. Three nested multiplex PCR rounds, following a slightly modified ARM-PCR procedure, were used to build the TCRbeta libraries. The first two PCR rounds used multiplex TRBV1-TRBV30 forward primers with a Cbeta reverse primer, each for around 10 cycles. Sample barcodes and Illumina adapters were attached in a final 25-cycle PCR using Deep VentR polymerase. Before sequencing, amplicons of 200-500 bp were purified from gel using a QIAquick gel extraction kit. An Illumina HiSeq 2500 was used to sequence the TCRbeta amplicons with 250-bp paired-end reads. The original methods were these. Quality trimming of reads was performed with Trimmomatic v0.33, and paired reads were merged with FLASH v1.2.11 so that full CDR3 sequences could be recovered. V, D and J germline segments were assigned to the rearranged TCRbeta sequences by MiGEC v1.2.1b. Clonotype statistics, along with Shannon-Wiener diversity indices, were calculated using VDJtools v1.0.0. Except for diversity analysis, only each sample's 250 most abundant clonotypes were used in subsequent analyses to reduce sampling bias. The public reads were reprocessed in TCRdb via fastp at Q25 and MiXCR, keeping in-frame beta chains. Every entry covers one CDR3 protein and lists the most common genes and DNA from its rows. V and J calls and clone size were set by TCRdb, not the authors. For this sample the table gives about 180,000 distinct CDR3 sequences, of which about 60% were detected only once. The ten top clones hold around 68% of the sample.

Details on this clonotype: Its antigen is unknown. There are no base qualities to consult, and no much larger clone falls within one base.

TRIzol reagent was used to extract blood RNA from unsorted whole blood, while the DNeasy Blood & Tissue kit provided the germline DNA. At the time of sampling, the patients were treatment-naive and had chronic HBV infection. Around 4 milliliters of peripheral blood were collected into K2EDTA tubes before surgery. General conclusions and limits of the study: Only four or five patients were included in the study, and the authors note that the findings should be validated in a larger study. Bulk unsorted samples precluded comparing CD4+ and CD8+ T cell repertoires. Repertoire overlap was found to be higher between tumor regions (mean around 35%) than between tumor-adjacent (17%) or tumor-blood (approximately 15%) pairs, consistent with antigen-driven expansion. Because only the TCR beta chain was sequenced and unpaired alpha chains were not captured, true repertoire diversity is likely underestimated. The top 250 clones accounted for a significantly greater share of the repertoire in tumors than in blood (p = 0.039).

The CDR3 measures 14 amino acids from cysteine to phenylalanine. This entry keeps only the CDR3 DNA: 42 bases, framed from base 1. The germline V gene provides CDR1 SGHAT and CDR2 FQNNGV. The sequence is built from TRBV11-2 and TRBJ2-7, with the D call perhaps TRBD1 or TRBD2, as 5 bases match in each case. The sequenced sample was peripheral blood. The origin of this receptor is a middle-aged man with primary liver carcinoma and hepatitis B virus infection. The CDR3 region has the sequence CSSSLDGAAYEQYF. Read as DNA, the sequence is TGTTCAAGCAGCTTAGACGGGGCAGCCTACGAGCAGTACTTC.